These 16 T cell receptor beta chains share one sample of origin, sequenced in a study of tumor and adjacent non-tumor tissue in lung cancer. The library came from three nested PCR rounds adapted from ARM-PCR protocols. TCRdb re-analysed the multiplex PCR reads in MiXCR, keeping a single row per CDR3 protein. The repertoire has some 100,000 distinct CDR3 sequences, approximately 65% of them found once; the top ten carry roughly 19%. RNA was extracted from bulk tissue without any cell sorting. The normal lung tissue was taken more than 3 cm from the tumor edge. The sample consisted of distant non-tumor lung tissue. These TCRs come from a young man with non-small cell lung cancer.

This chain uses TRBV6-2 or TRBV6-3 with TRBJ2-5, with 8 positions matching TRBD2. V lost 4 bases, J lost 5 bases, and 15 bases stayed unmatched. This CDR3 contains 17 residues. Per the germline V gene, CDR1 is MNHEY and CDR2 is SVGEGT. The CDR3 sequence is CASSLGLVGGPQETQYF. In DNA form, the CDR3 reads TGTGCCAGCAGTTTGGGACTAGTGGGCGGGCCGCAGGAGACCCAGTACTTC.

With regard to this clonotype: In this CDR3 the conserved last residue, phenylalanine or tryptophan, is missing, so a read error is likely. CDR3 nucleotides: TGTGCCAGGAGCTCCCTGGAGAAGAGGGACACTGAAGCTTTCTCT. It specifies CARSSLEKRDTEAFS. V and J are TRBV11-3 and TRBJ1-1; D not certain. This CDR3 has 15 residues. Germline lookup yields CDR1 SGHNT and CDR2 YENEEA.

The V gene is TRBV5-6, the J gene TRBJ1-6; D ambiguous. The CDR3 runs 16 residues. CDR1 and CDR2 (germline): SGHDT, YYEEEE. The V gene lost 0 bases and the J gene lost 6 bases, with 13 bases spanning the gap. The CDR3 nucleotides read TGTGCCAGCAGCTTGGTGTCGGTTCCGGGTAATTCACCCCTCCACTTT. Residues: CASSLVSVPGNSPLHF.

Turning to this clonotype: A much larger clone lies one base from this, so it may be a read error. The chain employs TRBV12-3 or TRBV12-4 and TRBJ1-5; maybe TRBD1 (5 bases). V lost 0 bases to trimming and J lost 0 bases, with 12 bases between them. The CDR3 covers 17 residues. The chain's CDR3 is CASSLALAGSSNQPQHF. In DNA, the CDR3 is TGTGCCAGCAGTTTAGCTCTGGCAGGGAGTAGCAATCAGCCCCAGCATTTT.

This clonotype has a single count. A much larger clone differs from this one at a single base, so this may be a read error. The rearrangement uses TRBV5-6 and TRBJ2-3; the D gene is possibly TRBD2 (6 bases). The CDR3 is 15 residues long. Germline-derived CDR1 and CDR2 are SGHDT and YYEEEE. The CDR3 here is CDSSLQRAYTDTQYF. The CDR3 DNA sequence: TGTGACAGCAGCCTCCAGCGGGCATACACAGATACGCAGTATTTT.

A remark on this clonotype: One junction end disagrees with the germline gene, perhaps due to a read error. V usage is TRBV11-2 and J usage is TRBJ2-7, with 7 bases that match TRBD1. From germline, CDR1 is SGHAT and CDR2 FQNNGV. The CDR3 totals 14 residues. The CDR3 bases are TGTGCCAGCAGCTTAGGGGACAGAGACTACGTGCAGTACTTC. Translation gives CASSLGDRDYVQYF.

The sample holds many counts of this clonotype. The chain is built from TRBV20-1 and TRBJ2-3; D gene ambiguous. The V end was cut by 6 bases, the J end by 0 bases, with 7 bases between. Germline V lookup: CDR1 DFQATT, CDR2 SNEGSKA (reference sequence). The CDR3 has 12 amino acids. The DNA of the CDR3 is TGCAGTGCCACAGCTAGCACAGATACGCAGTATTTT. Residues: CSATASTDTQYF.

Turning to this clonotype: Germline and junction disagree at one end, which may indicate a read error. This rearrangement joins TRBV6-6 to TRBJ1-5; D is unresolved. The germline V gene encodes CDR1 MNHNY and CDR2 SVGAGI (reference sequence). This CDR3 comprises 18 residues. The CDR3 reads CPSSAGTETYYSNQPQHF. The CDR3 DNA reads TGTCCCAGCAGCGCCGGAACAGAGACTTATTATAGCAATCAGCCCCAGCATTTT.

In the case of this clonotype: Since the CDR3 does not end with the conserved phenylalanine or tryptophan, this likely comes from a read error. Here the CDR3 reads CVTSDLHRGNKETQYI. CDR3 in DNA: TGTGTCACCAGTGATTTGCACAGGGGAAACAAAGAGACCCAGTACATC. The V and J genes are TRBV24-1 and TRBJ2-5; 7 bases align to TRBD1. Germline CDR1 and CDR2: KGHDR and SFDVKD. The CDR3 contains 16 residues.

About this clonotype: Because it lacks the conserved phenylalanine or tryptophan at the end, this CDR3 is likely a read error. The V and J genes are TRBV5-1 and TRBJ1-6; tentative D call: TRBD1 (6 bases). This CDR3 contains 16 residues. Germline V CDR1 and CDR2: SGHRS, YFSETQ. Trimming removed 4 bases at V and 9 bases at J, with 20 bases between. CDR3 in DNA: TGCGCCAGCAGCCCAGGGGAATCGGAGACACTTTCACCCCTCCACTCT. Translating it yields CASSPGESETLSPLHS.

The table lists this clonotype with a few counts. V is TRBV6-6 and J is TRBJ2-6, with TRBD2 as a possible D gene (6 bases). The CDR3 sequence is 15 residues long. Germline assignment: CDR1 MNHNY and CDR2 SVGAGI (reference sequence). Trimming took off 4 bases at V and 0 bases at J, with 7 bases between the two ends. The CDR3 coding sequence is TGTGCCAGCAGTTCCGGGAGCTCTGGGGCCAACGTCCTGACTTTC. This gives the protein CASSSGSSGANVLTF.

This clonotype was seen a handful of times. The V gene is TRBV20-1, the J gene TRBJ1-2; weak D call: TRBD1 (6 bases). This CDR3 spans 15 amino acids. With 0 bases removed from V and 1 base from J, the gap between germline ends came to 12 bases. Germline V CDR1 and CDR2: DFQATT, SNEGSKA (reference sequence). CDR3 nucleotides: TGCAGTGCTAGAGATCCCGGACAGAGTAACTATGGCTACACCTTC. It specifies CSARDPGQSNYGYTF.

This clonotype was seen ten or more times. The chain combines TRBV11-1 with TRBJ1-4; no reliable D call. Germline assignment: CDR1 SGHAT and CDR2 FQDESV (reference sequence). The CDR3 loop spans 14 amino acids. Between the trimmed V and J ends, which lost 2 bases and 0 bases, there was a span of 4 bases. The CDR3 region is CASSLHATNEKLFF. The DNA of the CDR3 is TGTGCCAGCAGCTTACACGCAACTAATGAAAAACTGTTTTTT.

This clonotype was counted a few times. This may come from a read error, since a much larger clone is one base off. The chain links TRBV6-5 to TRBJ2-7; no clear D gene. The CDR3 extends over 16 amino acids. The germline gives CDR1 MNHEY, CDR2 SVGAGI. This CDR3 reads CVSSYSRRMSSYEQYF. In DNA, the CDR3 is TGTGTCAGCAGTTACTCGAGAAGGATGAGCTCCTACGAGCAGTACTTC.

On this clonotype: This may come from a read error, since a much larger clone is one base off. The chain employs TRBV12-3 or TRBV12-4 and TRBJ1-3, with TRBD1 as a possible D gene (5 bases). The CDR3 runs 13 residues. CDR3 loop: CAGRFGGGNTIYF. CDR3 DNA: TGTGCCGGCAGGTTCGGGGGTGGAAACACCATATATTTT.

Remarks on this clonotype: This clone may be a read error of a much larger clone one base away. Here the CDR3 omits its conserved ending phenylalanine or tryptophan, so a read error is the likely source. The rearrangement links TRBV6-1 to TRBJ1-5; 7 bases are a match to TRBD1. The J segment lost 6 bases and the V segment lost 2 bases, leaving 10 bases of the junction unmatched. The CDR3 sequence is 16 residues long. CDR1 is MNHNS and CDR2 is SASEGT in the germline V gene. The CDR3 here is CASSEWKGAGAQPQHY. The CDR3 DNA reads as TGTGCCAGCAGTGAATGGAAGGGGGCGGGAGCTCAGCCCCAGCATTAT.